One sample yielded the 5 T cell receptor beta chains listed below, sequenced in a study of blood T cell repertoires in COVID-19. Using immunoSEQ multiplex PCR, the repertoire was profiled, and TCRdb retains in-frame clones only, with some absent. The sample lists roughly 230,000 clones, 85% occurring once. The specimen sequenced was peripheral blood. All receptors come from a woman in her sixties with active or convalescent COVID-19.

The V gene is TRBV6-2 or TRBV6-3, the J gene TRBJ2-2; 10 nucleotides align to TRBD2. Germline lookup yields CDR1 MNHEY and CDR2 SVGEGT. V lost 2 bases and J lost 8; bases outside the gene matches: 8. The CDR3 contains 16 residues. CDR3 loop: CASSYTGGSGRGELFF. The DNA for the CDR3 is TGTGCCAGCAGTTACACCGGCGGTAGCGGGAGGGGGGAGCTGTTTTTT.

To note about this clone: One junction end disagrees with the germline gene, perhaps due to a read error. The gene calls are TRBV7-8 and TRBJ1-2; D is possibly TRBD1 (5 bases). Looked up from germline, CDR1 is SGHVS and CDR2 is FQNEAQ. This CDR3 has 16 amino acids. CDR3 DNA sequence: TGTGCCAGCAGCTTTCTATCAGTGGGGGGAAACTGTGGCTACACCTTC. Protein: CASSFLSVGGNCGYTF. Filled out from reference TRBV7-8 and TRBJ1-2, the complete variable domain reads GAGVSQSPRYKVAKRGQDVALRCDPISGHVSLFWYQQALGQGPEFLTYFQNEAQLDKSGLPSDRFFAERPEGSVSTLKIQRTQQEDSAVYLCASSFLSVGGNCGYTFGSGTRLTVV.

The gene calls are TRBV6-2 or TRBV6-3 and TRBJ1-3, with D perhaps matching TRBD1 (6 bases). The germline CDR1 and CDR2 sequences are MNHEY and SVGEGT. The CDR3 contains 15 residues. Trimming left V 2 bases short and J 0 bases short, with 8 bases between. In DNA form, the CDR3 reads TGTGCCAGCAGTTACGGGGGCAGCTCTGGAAACACCATATATTTT. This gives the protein CASSYGGSSGNTIYF.

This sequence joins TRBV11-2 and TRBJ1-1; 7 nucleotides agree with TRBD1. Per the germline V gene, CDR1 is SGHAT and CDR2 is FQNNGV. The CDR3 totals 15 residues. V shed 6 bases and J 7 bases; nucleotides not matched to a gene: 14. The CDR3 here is CASSPPGTERDEAFF. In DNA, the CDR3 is TGTGCCAGCAGTCCCCCTGGGACAGAGAGAGATGAAGCTTTCTTT.

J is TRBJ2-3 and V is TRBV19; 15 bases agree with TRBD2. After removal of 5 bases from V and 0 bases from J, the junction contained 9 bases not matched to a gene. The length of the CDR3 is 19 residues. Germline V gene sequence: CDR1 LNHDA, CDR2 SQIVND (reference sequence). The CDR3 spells CASSRAWTSGGASTDTQYF. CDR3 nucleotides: TGTGCCAGTAGTCGCGCTTGGACTAGCGGGGGGGCTAGCACAGATACGCAGTATTTT.